This TCR beta chain was profiled in a study of blood T cell repertoires in COVID-19. The ends were cut back, 9 bases at V and 4 bases at J, with 13 bases in the middle. The CDR3 is 13 amino acids. Per the germline V gene, CDR1 is MNHEY and CDR2 is SMNVEV (reference sequence). This clone was observed a single time. TCRdb keeps only in-frame clones here, not all; method: immunoSEQ multiplex PCR. The table records 200,000 to 250,000 clones, approximately 83% of them present only once. Sequencing input: PBMCs or T cells enriched from blood (not recorded which). The receptor was isolated from a woman in her fifties or sixties who had been exposed to COVID-19. The genes are TRBV27 and TRBJ1-3; D gene uncertain. Here the CDR3 DNA reads TGTGCCAGTCAAGGGAGGCTAGGAAACACCATATATTTT. Amino acids: CASQGRLGNTIYF.